These 31 T cell receptor beta chains originate from one sample sequenced in a study of T cells in Graves' hyperthyroidism and ophthalmopathy. TCR beta CDR3 sequences were amplified from RNA transcripts. First-round RT-PCR targeting the TCR CDR3 was performed with the HTBI primer set. TCRdb reprocessed the multiplex PCR reads with MiXCR, giving one entry per CDR3 protein. Counted here are 450,000 to 500,000 distinct CDR3 sequences, around a fifth occurring once; the ten biggest clones make up 45% to 50%. The sequenced sample consisted of blood. These receptors were taken from a woman in her 70s with Graves' ophthalmopathy.

This clonotype was recorded a few times. This sequence joins TRBV2 and TRBJ2-5; D remains ambiguous. The CDR3 length is 13 residues. Germline CDR1 SNHLY, CDR2 FYNNEI. The V gene lost 5 bases and the J gene lost 5 bases, with 12 bases spanning the gap. The CDR3 nucleotides are TGTGCCAGCAGTTCTGGGGTAGAGGAGACCCAGTACTTC. Protein: CASSSGVEETQYF.

In its sample, this clonotype was seen many times. The chain joins TRBV2 to TRBJ1-1, with 7 bases matching TRBD1. This CDR3 region has 15 residues. V was clipped by 3 bases and J by 2 bases; unmatched bases: 6. Germline assignment: CDR1 SNHLY and CDR2 FYNNEI. The CDR3 nucleotides are TGTGCCAGCAGTGACAGGGGGACGGCAAACACTGAAGCTTTCTTT. Protein sequence: CASSDRGTANTEAFF.

This chain uses TRBV4-3 with TRBJ1-2; D remains unclear. This CDR3 comprises 16 residues. V was shortened by 0 bases and J by 8 bases, with 19 bases between the two germline ends. Germline V gene sequence: CDR1 LGHNA, CDR2 YSLEER. The CDR3 region is CASSQDTFGEAGGYTF. CDR3 sequence (DNA): TGCGCCAGCAGCCAAGATACGTTCGGGGAAGCGGGGGGCTACACCTTC.

In this sample, this clonotype turned up a few times. J is TRBJ1-2 and V is TRBV28; 10 positions match TRBD1. This CDR3 spans 17 amino acids. Germline CDR1 and CDR2: MDHEN and SYDVKM. V lost 5 bases to trimming and J lost 0 bases; unmatched junction nucleotides: 9. CDR3 sequence reads: CASSPAGGQGSNYGYTF. CDR3 DNA: TGTGCCAGCAGTCCCGCCGGGGGACAGGGGTCTAACTATGGCTACACCTTC.

The DNA of the CDR3 is TGTGCCAGTAGTACGACCCTTAGCGGGAGGGCCTCCTACAATGAGCAGTTCTTC. Protein: CASSTTLSGRASYNEQFF. V is TRBV19 and J is TRBJ2-1; 11 bases are a match to TRBD2. V lost 4 bases and J lost 0; bases outside the gene matches: 8. There are 18 residues in the CDR3. Germline V gene sequence: CDR1 LNHDA, CDR2 SQIVND (reference sequence).

The V call is TRBV13, the J call TRBJ2-3; D gene ambiguous. CDR1 is PRHDT and CDR2 is FYEKMQ in the germline V gene (reference sequence). The length of the CDR3 is 11 residues. V was trimmed by 5 bases and J by 9 bases, leaving 9 bases between them. Here the CDR3 DNA reads TGTGCCAGCAGCCGCTCCGGGACGCAGTATTTT. Residues: CASSRSGTQYF.

This clonotype has ten or more counts. This chain joins TRBV2 and TRBJ2-1, with 12 bases matching TRBD2. The V gene end was trimmed by 6 bases and the J gene end by 7 bases; junction bases not matched to a gene: 4. The CDR3 loop spans 14 amino acids. Germline V lookup: CDR1 SNHLY, CDR2 FYNNEI. The CDR3 here is CASRWTSGTNEQFF. CDR3 DNA: TGTGCCAGCAGGTGGACTAGCGGGACTAATGAGCAGTTCTTC.

Only a few counts were recorded for this clonotype. The chain couples TRBV7-9 to TRBJ1-1, with 8 bases identical to TRBD1. The CDR3 sequence is 15 residues long. V lost 5 bases, J lost 5 bases, and 10 bases stayed unmatched. Per germline, CDR1 SEHNR and CDR2 FQNEAQ (reference sequence). CDR3 in amino acids: CASSPRGRGLTEAFF. The CDR3, as DNA: TGTGCCAGCAGCCCCCGGGGCAGGGGGCTTACTGAAGCTTTCTTT.

The V gene is TRBV6-1, the J gene TRBJ2-1; 9 nucleotides line up with TRBD2. J lost 8 bases, V lost 2 bases, and 7 bases had no gene match. This CDR3 contains 15 residues. Germline V gene lookup returns CDR1 MNHNS and CDR2 SASEGT. DNA for the CDR3: TGTGCCAGCAGTGAAATGGCGGGAGGGCCGGATGAGCAGTTCTTC. Translated, it gives CASSEMAGGPDEQFF.

This clonotype was seen repeatedly, ten times or more. This chain uses TRBV11-2 with TRBJ2-7; the match to TRBD1 covers 9 bases. V shed 3 bases, J shed 2 bases, and the junction held 8 bases outside the gene matches. The germline gives CDR1 SGHAT, CDR2 FQNNGV. This CDR3 spans 16 amino acids. The CDR3 coding sequence is TGTGCCAGCAGCTTCCCATCCGGGACAGGGACCTACGAGCAGTACTTC. This codes for CASSFPSGTGTYEQYF.

This chain links TRBV6-1 with TRBJ2-7; 11 positions agree with TRBD1. The CDR3 contains 15 residues. With V trimmed by 5 bases and J by 6 bases, 9 bases remained unmatched. Germline V gene lookup returns CDR1 MNHNS and CDR2 SASEGT. The CDR3 loop reads CASSYSPGTGGEQYF. The DNA of the CDR3 is TGTGCCAGCAGTTACTCTCCCGGGACAGGGGGCGAGCAGTACTTC.

In its sample, this clonotype was seen a few times. The V gene is TRBV12-3 or TRBV12-4, the J gene TRBJ2-1; D ambiguous. The germline V and J ends were trimmed by 6 bases and 7 bases, with 7 bases remaining between them. This CDR3 is built from 11 residues. In DNA, the CDR3 is TGTGCCAGCAGAAAGCAAAATGAGCAGTTCTTC. It is translated as CASRKQNEQFF.

The J gene is TRBJ2-1, the V gene TRBV24-1; no firm D call. The CDR3 sequence is 13 residues long. CDR1 is KGHDR and CDR2 is SFDVKD in the germline V gene. V was trimmed by 5 bases and J by 5 bases, leaving 9 bases between them. The CDR3 loop is CATSGLDDNEQFF. As DNA, the CDR3 is TGTGCCACCAGTGGGTTAGACGACAATGAGCAGTTCTTC.

The chain uses TRBV6-1 and TRBJ2-7; D might be TRBD1 (5 bases). Trimming took off 7 bases at V and 4 bases at J, with 17 bases between the two ends. The germline V gene encodes CDR1 MNHNS and CDR2 SASEGT. CDR3 length: 14 residues. In DNA, the CDR3 is TGTGCCAGCACCCCAGTCGCTAGGGGATACGAGCAGTACTTC. It specifies CASTPVARGYEQYF.

This clonotype occurred a few times. The chain links TRBV28 to TRBJ1-2; D remains unclear. There are 15 residues in the CDR3. Trimming stripped 2 bases from V and 0 bases from J, with 10 bases between. Germline CDR1 MDHEN, CDR2 SYDVKM. CDR3 sequence (DNA): TGTGCCAGCAGTTTAAGGCAGATCTCTAACTATGGCTACACCTTC. As protein: CASSLRQISNYGYTF.

Only a few counts were recorded for this clonotype. The V gene is TRBV6-1, the J gene TRBJ2-3, with TRBD2 matching 14 bases. Germline V gene data show CDR1 as MNHNS and CDR2 as SASEGT. The CDR3 sequence is 18 residues long. Trimming removed 5 bases from V and 0 bases from J; junction bases left unmatched: 7. CDR3 nucleotide sequence: TGTGCCAGCAGTACGACTAGCGGGAGGGGGTCTAGCACAGATACGCAGTATTTT. This encodes CASSTTSGRGSSTDTQYF.

This clonotype was detected only a few times. The rearrangement links TRBV2 to TRBJ2-1; a possible D gene is TRBD2 (5 bases). CDR3 size: 14 residues. V lost 3 bases and J 5 bases, leaving 11 bases between the germline ends. Germline V gene lookup returns CDR1 SNHLY and CDR2 FYNNEI. CDR3 amino acids: CASSERVRHNEQFF. CDR3 DNA sequence: TGTGCCAGCAGTGAGCGGGTGCGCCACAATGAGCAGTTCTTC.

There are a few counts of this clonotype. V usage is TRBV7-2 and J usage is TRBJ2-3; no reliable D call. The CDR3 contains 16 residues. Trimming took off 3 bases at V and 1 base at J, with 14 bases between the two ends. CDR1 is SGHTA and CDR2 is FQGNSA in the germline V gene. CDR3 sequence: CASSLEMGLGTDTQYF. The CDR3 DNA follows: TGTGCCAGCAGCTTGGAGATGGGTTTAGGCACAGATACGCAGTATTTT.

At least ten counts were recorded for this clonotype. The chain joins TRBV7-2 to TRBJ2-1; D gene uncertain. This CDR3 comprises 10 residues. Per germline, CDR1 SGHTA and CDR2 FQGNSA. V lost 4 bases, J lost 12 bases, and 7 bases lay in between. The CDR3 DNA reads as TGTGCCAGCAGCTCAGGACGGCAGTTCTTC. Amino acid sequence: CASSSGRQFF.

J is TRBJ1-5 and V is TRBV18; 11 bases fit TRBD1. Germline lookup yields CDR1 KGHSH and CDR2 LQKENI. V was clipped by 3 bases and J by 7 bases; unmatched bases: 5. CDR3 size: 15 residues. Written as DNA, the CDR3 is TGTGCCAGCTCACCCGGGACAGGGGGTTGGCAGCCCCAGCATTTT. Encoded protein: CASSPGTGGWQPQHF.

The chain is built from TRBV5-1 and TRBJ1-2, with 8 bases identical to TRBD1. The CDR3 consists of 14 residues. V gave up 4 bases and J gave up 4 bases; unmatched junction bases: 6. The germline CDR1 and CDR2 sequences are SGHRS and YFSETQ. The CDR3 is CASSRGQESYGYTF. CDR3 DNA sequence: TGCGCCAGCAGCCGGGGACAGGAAAGCTATGGCTACACCTTC.

In its sample, this clonotype was seen a few times. This chain links TRBV6-1 with TRBJ2-1; maybe TRBD2 (5 bases). This CDR3 has 16 residues. Germline CDR1 is MNHNS and CDR2 is SASEGT. V shed 5 bases and J shed 0 bases, with 14 bases lying between them. CDR3 in amino acids: CASSPAAGISYNEQFF. The DNA of the CDR3 is TGTGCCAGCAGTCCCGCCGCCGGGATCTCCTACAATGAGCAGTTCTTC.

This clonotype was counted many times. The genes are TRBV11-2 and TRBJ1-1; D not certain. The germline gives CDR1 SGHAT, CDR2 FQNNGV. CDR3 length: 13 residues. V was pared by 5 bases and J by 1 base, with 8 bases between. The CDR3 DNA sequence: TGTGCCAGCAGCGCGGAGCAGAACACTGAAGCTTTCTTT. It translates to CASSAEQNTEAFF.

J is TRBJ2-3 and V is TRBV20-1; 10 bases map to TRBD1. CDR1 is DFQATT, CDR2 SNEGSKA, per germline (reference sequence). Trimming took 4 bases from V and 3 from J; bases not matched to a gene: 7. CDR3 size: 15 residues. The CDR3 nucleotides read TGCAGTGCTAACCGGGACAGGGGTACTACAGATACGCAGTATTTT. It codes for CSANRDRGTTDTQYF.

V gene TRBV11-2 combines with J gene TRBJ2-6, with D unclear. The germline V gene encodes CDR1 SGHAT and CDR2 FQNNGV. V shed 5 bases and J shed 2 bases, with 16 bases lying between them. This CDR3 contains 17 residues. CDR3 residues: CASSQQSGVTGANVLTF. In DNA, the CDR3 is TGTGCCAGCAGCCAACAAAGTGGGGTAACTGGGGCCAACGTCCTGACTTTC.

J is TRBJ2-3 and V is TRBV3-1; 11 bases fit TRBD2. Germline V CDR1 and CDR2: LGHDT, YNNKEL (reference sequence). The CDR3 spans 16 residues. Trimming removed 6 bases from V and 6 bases from J; junction bases left unmatched: 11. CDR3 DNA sequence: TGTGCCAGCAGTTCCCTAGCGGGAGGAGTTGTTGATACGCAGTATTTT. Residues: CASSSLAGGVVDTQYF.

This clonotype appeared many times. As DNA, the CDR3 is TGTGCCAGCAGCTTGGGTGCGGGGTACACTAACGAGCAGTTCTTC. Encoded protein: CASSLGAGYTNEQFF. The rearrangement joins TRBV11-2 to TRBJ2-1; D perhaps matches TRBD2 (6 bases). The germline CDR1 and CDR2 sequences are SGHAT and FQNNGV. This CDR3 is built from 15 residues. Between the trimmed V and J ends, which lost 3 bases and 10 bases, there was a span of 19 bases.

The chain recombines TRBV20-1 with TRBJ2-1; tentative D call: TRBD2 (6 bases). The germline V and J ends were trimmed by 0 bases and 3 bases, with 12 bases remaining between them. From germline, CDR1 is DFQATT and CDR2 SNEGSKA (reference sequence). This CDR3 is built from 15 residues. The CDR3 coding sequence is TGCAGTGCTAGAGACGGGAGTGGCTTCTACAATGAGCAGTTCTTC. Its translation: CSARDGSGFYNEQFF.

This chain joins TRBV5-1 and TRBJ2-5; D is unresolved. Trimming removed 4 bases at V and 10 bases at J, with 20 bases between. CDR3 length equals 14 residues. The germline V gene encodes CDR1 SGHRS and CDR2 YFSETQ. CDR3 loop: CASSVDTSPQDQYF. The CDR3 DNA follows: TGCGCCAGCAGCGTTGACACCAGCCCCCAGGACCAGTACTTC.

This clonotype occurred a few times. The V gene is TRBV13, the J gene TRBJ2-6; D unclear. Trimming took off 5 bases at V and 0 bases at J, with 14 bases between the two ends. The germline gives CDR1 PRHDT, CDR2 FYEKMQ (reference sequence). There are 17 residues in the CDR3. The CDR3 sequence: CASSPPAALSGANVLTF. CDR3 DNA sequence: TGTGCCAGCAGCCCCCCGGCAGCCCTCTCTGGGGCCAACGTCCTGACTTTC. The entire variable domain, with the rest obtained from reference TRBV13 and TRBJ2-6, is as follows: AAGVIQSPRHLIKEKRETATLKCYPIPRHDTVYWYQQGPGQDPQFLISFYEKMQSDKGSIPDRFSAQQFSDYHSELNMSSLELGDSALYFCASSPPAALSGANVLTFGAGSRLTVL.

This clonotype has a handful of counts. The rearrangement links TRBV28 to TRBJ2-5, with D perhaps TRBD2 (5 bases). V was clipped by 4 bases and J by 1 base, with 13 bases between them. CDR1 and CDR2 from the germline V gene are MDHEN and SYDVKM. The CDR3 consists of 15 residues. Written as DNA, the CDR3 is TGTGCCAGCAGTTCTCTAGGCGGAGGCCAAGAGACCCAGTACTTC. It yields the protein CASSSLGGGQETQYF.